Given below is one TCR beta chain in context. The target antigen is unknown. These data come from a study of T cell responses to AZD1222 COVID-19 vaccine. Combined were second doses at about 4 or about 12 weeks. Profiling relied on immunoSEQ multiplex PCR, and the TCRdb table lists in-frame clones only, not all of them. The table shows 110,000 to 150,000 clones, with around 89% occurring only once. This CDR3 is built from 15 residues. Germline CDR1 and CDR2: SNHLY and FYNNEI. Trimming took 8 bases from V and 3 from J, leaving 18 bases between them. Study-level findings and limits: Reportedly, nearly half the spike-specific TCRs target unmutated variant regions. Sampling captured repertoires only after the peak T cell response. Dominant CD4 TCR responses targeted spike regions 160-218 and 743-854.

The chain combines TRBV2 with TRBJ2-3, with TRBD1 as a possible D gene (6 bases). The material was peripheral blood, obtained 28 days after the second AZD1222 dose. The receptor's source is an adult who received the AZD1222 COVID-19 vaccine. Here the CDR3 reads CASSDGRGKTDTQYF. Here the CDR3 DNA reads TGTGCCAGCTCCGACGGCAGGGGAAAAACAGATACGCAGTATTTT.